The sequence of this T cell receptor beta chain was determined in a study of blood T cell repertoires in COVID-19. Study in general: Specimens from acute and convalescent COVID-19 originated in the United States, Italy and Spain. The analysed material was cDNA or gDNA that came from T cells, B-cell-depleted T cells, or PBMCs.

Trimming removed 3 bases from V and 4 bases from J; junction bases left unmatched: 10. The CDR3 totals 17 residues. Germline V gene lookup returns CDR1 SGHRS and CDR2 YFSETQ. Original processing methods: Amplification from reference gene primers served as the basis for estimated nucleated cell counts. Clones were read by immunoSEQ multiplex PCR, and TCRdb kept only the in-frame ones, dropping some. Clone size and V and J calls were adopted from that table, with D and trimming inferred from the DNA. In the table there are 110,000 or so clones, about 74% of which are singletons. The chain is built from TRBV5-1 and TRBJ2-2; 9 positions agree with TRBD1. The sequence was collected from a man aged 65 to 85 with acute or convalescent COVID-19. Material for sequencing was peripheral blood. CDR3 amino acids: CASSSGYRGPGTGELFF. The CDR3 DNA is TGCGCCAGCAGCTCGGGGTACAGGGGGCCGGGCACCGGGGAGCTGTTTTTT.